This TCR beta chain was identified in a study of T cells after yellow fever vaccination. One entry per CDR3 protein results from TCRdb running MiXCR on the 5' RACE reads. The sample lists 150,000 or so distinct CDR3 sequences, around 8.5% occurring once. This clonotype was seen only a few times. The sequence derives from a man in his late teens or twenties who received the YFV17D yellow fever vaccine. The sequenced sample was CD8+ T cells sorted from PBMCs, obtained 45 days after the yellow fever booster vaccination.

The CDR3 coding sequence is TGCGCCAGCAGCCCCCGGGGGACAGCAAAAGAGACCCAGTACTTC. This sequence encodes CASSPRGTAKETQYF. This sequence joins TRBV4-1 and TRBJ2-5; D may be TRBD1 (7 bases). This CDR3 region has 15 residues. Looked up from germline, CDR1 is MGHRA and CDR2 is YSYEKL. Trimming removed 4 bases from V and 3 bases from J, with 15 bases in between.